This T cell receptor beta chain was identified in a study of technical replicates of blood from several donors. Clones were read by immunoSEQ multiplex PCR, and TCRdb kept only the in-frame ones, dropping some. Here the sample spans about 70,000 clones, around 95% being singletons. V was clipped by 3 bases and J by 7 bases; unmatched bases: 4. The germline gives CDR1 MDHEN, CDR2 SYDVKM. The CDR3 runs 14 residues. This TCR derives from a human donor in good health. This rearrangement joins TRBV28 to TRBJ2-7, with 12 positions matching TRBD1. The sample consisted of T cells isolated from PBMCs. CDR3 in DNA: TGTGCCAGCAGTTTGGGACAGGGGGCTTATGAGCAGTACTTC. It yields the protein CASSLGQGAYEQYF.